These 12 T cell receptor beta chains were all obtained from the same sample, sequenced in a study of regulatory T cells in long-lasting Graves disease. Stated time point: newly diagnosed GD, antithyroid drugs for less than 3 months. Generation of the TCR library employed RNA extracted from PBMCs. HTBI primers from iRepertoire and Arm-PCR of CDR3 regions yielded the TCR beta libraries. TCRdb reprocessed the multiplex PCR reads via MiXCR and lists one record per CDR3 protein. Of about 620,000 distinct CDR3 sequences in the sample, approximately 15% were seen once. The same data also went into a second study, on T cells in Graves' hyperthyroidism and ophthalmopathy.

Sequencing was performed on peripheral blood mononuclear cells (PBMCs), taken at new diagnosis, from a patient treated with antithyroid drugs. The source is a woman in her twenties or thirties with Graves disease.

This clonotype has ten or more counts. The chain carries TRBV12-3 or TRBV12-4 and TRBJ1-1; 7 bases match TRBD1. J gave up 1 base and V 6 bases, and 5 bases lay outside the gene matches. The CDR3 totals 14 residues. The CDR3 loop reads CASRSDRANTEAFF. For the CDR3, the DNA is TGTGCCAGCAGGTCCGACAGGGCGAACACTGAAGCTTTCTTT.

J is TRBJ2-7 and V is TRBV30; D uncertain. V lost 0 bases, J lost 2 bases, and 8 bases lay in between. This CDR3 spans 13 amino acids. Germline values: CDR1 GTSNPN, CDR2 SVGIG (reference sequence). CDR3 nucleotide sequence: TGTGCCTGGAGTGTACCGAGACCCTACGAGCAGTACTTC. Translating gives CAWSVPRPYEQYF. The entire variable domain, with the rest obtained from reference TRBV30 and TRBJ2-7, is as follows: SQTIHQWPATLVQPVGSPLSLECTVEGTSNPNLYWYRQAAGRGLQLLFYSVGIGQISSEVPQNLSASRPQDRQFILSSKKLLLSDSGFYLCAWSVPRPYEQYFGPGTRLTVT.

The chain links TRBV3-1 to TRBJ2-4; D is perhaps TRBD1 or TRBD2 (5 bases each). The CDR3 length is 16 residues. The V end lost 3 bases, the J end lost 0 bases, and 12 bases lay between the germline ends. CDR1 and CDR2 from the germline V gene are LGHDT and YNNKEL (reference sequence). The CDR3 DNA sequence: TGTGCCAGCAGCCATGGGGGTCACGGAGCCAAAAACATTCAGTACTTC. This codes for CASSHGGHGAKNIQYF.

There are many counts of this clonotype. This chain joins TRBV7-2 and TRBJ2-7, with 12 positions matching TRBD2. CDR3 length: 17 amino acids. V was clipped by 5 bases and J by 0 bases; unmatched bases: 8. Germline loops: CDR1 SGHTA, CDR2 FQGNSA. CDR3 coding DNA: TGTGCCAGCAGCCGAAGAGGACTAGCGGGAACCTCCTACGAGCAGTACTTC. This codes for CASSRRGLAGTSYEQYF.

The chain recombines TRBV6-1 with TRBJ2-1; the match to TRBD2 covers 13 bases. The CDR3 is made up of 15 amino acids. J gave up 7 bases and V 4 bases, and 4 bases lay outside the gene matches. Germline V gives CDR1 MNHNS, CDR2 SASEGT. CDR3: CASSGTSGSWNEQFF. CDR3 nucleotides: TGTGCCAGCAGTGGGACTAGCGGGAGTTGGAATGAGCAGTTCTTC.

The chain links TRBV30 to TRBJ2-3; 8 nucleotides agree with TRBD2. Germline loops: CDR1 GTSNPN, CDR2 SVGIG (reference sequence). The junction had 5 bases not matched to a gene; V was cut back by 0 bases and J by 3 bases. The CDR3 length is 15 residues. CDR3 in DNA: TGTGCCTGGAGTGTCCTTAGCGGGAAGACAGATACGCAGTATTTT. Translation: CAWSVLSGKTDTQYF.

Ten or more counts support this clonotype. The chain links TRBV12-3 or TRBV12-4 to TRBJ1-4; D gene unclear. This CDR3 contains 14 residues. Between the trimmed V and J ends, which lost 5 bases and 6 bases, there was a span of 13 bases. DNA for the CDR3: TGTGCCAGCAGTATGGACGCGAAATATGAAAAACTGTTTTTT. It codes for CASSMDAKYEKLFF.

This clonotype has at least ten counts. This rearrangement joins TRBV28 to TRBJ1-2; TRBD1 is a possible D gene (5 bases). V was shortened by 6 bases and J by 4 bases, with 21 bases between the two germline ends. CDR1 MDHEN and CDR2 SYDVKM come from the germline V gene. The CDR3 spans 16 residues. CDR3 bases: TGTGCCAGCAGCTTCTTTGGGGACTCAGGGACCTATGGCTACACCTTC. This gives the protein CASSFFGDSGTYGYTF.

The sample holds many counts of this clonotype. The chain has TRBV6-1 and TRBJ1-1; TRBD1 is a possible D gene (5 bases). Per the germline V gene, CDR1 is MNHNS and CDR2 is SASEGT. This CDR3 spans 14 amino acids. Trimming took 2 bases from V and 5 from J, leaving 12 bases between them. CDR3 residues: CASSESLGGTEAFF. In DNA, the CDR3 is TGTGCCAGCAGTGAAAGCCTGGGGGGAACTGAAGCTTTCTTT.

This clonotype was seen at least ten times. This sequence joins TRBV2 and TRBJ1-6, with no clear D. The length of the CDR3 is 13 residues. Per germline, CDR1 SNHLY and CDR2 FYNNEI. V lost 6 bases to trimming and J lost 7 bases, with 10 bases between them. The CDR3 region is CASRRNGNSPLHF. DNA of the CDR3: TGTGCCAGCAGACGTAATGGGAATTCACCCCTCCACTTT.

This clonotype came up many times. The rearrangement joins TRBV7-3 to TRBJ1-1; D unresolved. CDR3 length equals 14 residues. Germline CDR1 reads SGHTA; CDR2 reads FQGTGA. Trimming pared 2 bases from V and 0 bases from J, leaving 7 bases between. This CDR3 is CASSLGPMNTEAFF. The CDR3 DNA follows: TGTGCCAGCAGCTTAGGACCGATGAACACTGAAGCTTTCTTT.

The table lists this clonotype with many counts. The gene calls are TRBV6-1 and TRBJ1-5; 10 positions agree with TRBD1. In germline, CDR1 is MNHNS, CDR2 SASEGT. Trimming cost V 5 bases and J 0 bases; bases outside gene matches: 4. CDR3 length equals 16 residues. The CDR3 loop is CASSLWTGGSNQPQHF. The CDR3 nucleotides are TGTGCCAGCAGTCTCTGGACAGGGGGTAGCAATCAGCCCCAGCATTTT.